This T cell receptor beta chain was captured in a study of long-term antiretroviral therapy in people with HIV. Study results and limitations: With ART, diversity went up but was still lower than in transplant donor controls. Regardless of time point, clones expanded before ART dominated the repertoire. Relative to control repertoires, HIV repertoires exhibited narrower CDR3 length ranges.

About this clone: Its antigen is still unknown.

The authors ran the immunoSEQ assay, v3.0, at survey level. Some clones are missing from TCRdb's copy, which holds only in-frame ones; the method was immunoSEQ multiplex PCR. This sample has fewer than 20,000 clones; about 86% occur once, and the top ten carry approximately 8.4%. The CDR3 has 13 residues. V lost 3 bases and J lost 3; bases outside the gene matches: 1. Germline lookup yields CDR1 MNHEY and CDR2 SMNVEV (reference sequence). The sequence derives from a young man with HIV. Source: unsorted PBMCs, taken 0.1 years after starting antiretroviral therapy. The chain carries TRBV27 and TRBJ1-1, with 7 bases lining up with TRBD1. The chain's CDR3 is CASSLDRYTEAFF. CDR3 coding DNA: TGTGCCAGCAGTTTGGACAGGTACACTGAAGCTTTCTTT.